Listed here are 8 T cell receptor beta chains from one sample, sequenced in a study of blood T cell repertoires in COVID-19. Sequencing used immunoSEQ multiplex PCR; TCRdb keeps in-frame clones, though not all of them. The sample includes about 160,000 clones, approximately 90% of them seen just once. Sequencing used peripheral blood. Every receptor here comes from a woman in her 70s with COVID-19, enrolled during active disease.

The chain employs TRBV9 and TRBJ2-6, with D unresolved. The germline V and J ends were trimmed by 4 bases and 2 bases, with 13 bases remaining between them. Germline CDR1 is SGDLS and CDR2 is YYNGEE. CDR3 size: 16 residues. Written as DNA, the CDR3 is TGTGCCAGCAGCCCGCCGGGTATAGCTGGGGCCAACGTCCTGACTTTC. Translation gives CASSPPGIAGANVLTF.

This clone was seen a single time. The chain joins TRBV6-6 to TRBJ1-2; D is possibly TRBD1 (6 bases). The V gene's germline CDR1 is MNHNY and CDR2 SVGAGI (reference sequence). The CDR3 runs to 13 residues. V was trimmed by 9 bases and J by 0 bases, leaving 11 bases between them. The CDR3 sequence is CASRDTTNYGYTF. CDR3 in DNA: TGTGCCAGTCGGGACACCACTAACTATGGCTACACCTTC.

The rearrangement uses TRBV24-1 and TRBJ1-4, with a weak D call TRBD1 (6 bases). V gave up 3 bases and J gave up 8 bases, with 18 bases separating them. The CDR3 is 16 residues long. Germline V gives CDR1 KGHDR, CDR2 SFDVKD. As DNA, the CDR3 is TGTGCCACCAGTGATATCCACAGGGAGATTGGAGAAAAACTGTTTTTT. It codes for CATSDIHREIGEKLFF.

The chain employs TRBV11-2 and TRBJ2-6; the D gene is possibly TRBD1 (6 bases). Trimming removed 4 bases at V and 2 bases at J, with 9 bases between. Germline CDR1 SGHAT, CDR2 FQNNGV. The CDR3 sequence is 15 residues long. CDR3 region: CASSSGTTGANVLTF. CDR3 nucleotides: TGTGCCAGCAGCTCTGGGACAACTGGGGCCAACGTCCTGACTTTC.

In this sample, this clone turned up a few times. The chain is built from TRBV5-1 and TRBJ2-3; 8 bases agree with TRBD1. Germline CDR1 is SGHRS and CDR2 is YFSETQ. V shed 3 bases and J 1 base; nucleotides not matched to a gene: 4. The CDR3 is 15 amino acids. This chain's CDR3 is CASSSDRDGTDTQYF. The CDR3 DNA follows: TGCGCCAGCAGCTCGGACAGGGATGGCACAGATACGCAGTATTTT.

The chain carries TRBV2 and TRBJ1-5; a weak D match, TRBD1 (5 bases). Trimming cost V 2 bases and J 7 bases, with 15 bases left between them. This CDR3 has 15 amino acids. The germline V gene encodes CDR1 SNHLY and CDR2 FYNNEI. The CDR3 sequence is CASSETKDKVQPQHF. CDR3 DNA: TGTGCCAGCAGTGAAACTAAGGACAAGGTGCAGCCCCAGCATTTT.

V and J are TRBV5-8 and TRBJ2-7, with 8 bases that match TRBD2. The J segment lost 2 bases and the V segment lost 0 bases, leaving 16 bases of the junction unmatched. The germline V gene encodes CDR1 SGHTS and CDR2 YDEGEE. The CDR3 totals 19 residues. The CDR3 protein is CASSLALTTGGPVTYEQYF. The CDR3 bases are TGTGCCAGCAGCTTGGCCCTCACGACGGGGGGGCCCGTAACCTACGAGCAGTACTTC.

Written as DNA, the CDR3 is TGTGCCAGCTCCCTGGGTCGGGATGGCTACACCTTC. Protein: CASSLGRDGYTF. The chain uses TRBV18 and TRBJ1-2; the D is unclear. V lost 6 bases, J lost 6 bases, and 11 bases lay in between. The length of the CDR3 is 12 residues. Germline CDR1 is KGHSH and CDR2 is LQKENI.